A single sample is the source of the 32 T cell receptor beta chains below, sequenced in a study of post-analysis software for immune sequencing data. The study's findings and limits: Roughly 5 TRBV segments, TRBV5-6, TRBV5-1 and TRBV20-1 among them, were found more frequent in patients than controls.

Every TCR beta cDNA library bore unique molecular identifiers. TCRdb re-derived calls from the PCR reads in MiXCR, one entry per CDR3 protein. The sample lists 700,000 to 800,000 distinct CDR3 sequences; 25% to 30% were seen once. Their antigens remain unidentified. Sequencing used blood. The receptors shown here come from a girl under 18 with multiple sclerosis.

This chain connects TRBV29-1 to TRBJ2-2; TRBD1 is a possible D gene (5 bases). The length of the CDR3 is 13 residues. Germline V gives CDR1 SQVTM, CDR2 ANQGSEA. The CDR3 nucleotides read TGCGGCGCCAGGGCCCCGAACACCGGGGAGCTGTTTTTT. As protein: CGARAPNTGELFF.

The J gene is TRBJ2-3, the V gene TRBV7-2; 7 bases match TRBD2. The germline CDR1 and CDR2 sequences are SGHTA and FQGNSA. The ends lost 4 bases at V and 2 bases at J; junction bases unmatched: 6. The length of the CDR3 is 15 residues. CDR3 protein: CASSSASGSTDTQYF. The CDR3 DNA is TGTGCCAGCAGCTCTGCTAGCGGCTCCACAGATACGCAGTATTTT.

This clonotype was counted between two and nine times. The genes are TRBV20-1 and TRBJ1-4; TRBD1 might be the D (5 bases). The CDR3 is 17 amino acids. Germline V CDR1 and CDR2: DFQATT, SNEGSKA (reference sequence). Trimming took 0 bases from V and 8 from J, leaving 22 bases between them. Here the CDR3 reads CSARDLGGGLGREKLFF. The CDR3 region has the DNA TGCAGTGCTAGAGATCTGGGGGGGGGACTCGGAAGGGAAAAACTGTTTTTT.

A few counts support this clonotype. V and J are TRBV7-9 and TRBJ2-7; 7 positions agree with TRBD2. V shed 5 bases and J 0 bases; nucleotides not matched to a gene: 4. Per germline, CDR1 SEHNR and CDR2 FQNEAQ (reference sequence). The CDR3 runs to 14 residues. CDR3 loop: CASSQAGPSYEQYF. CDR3 nucleotides: TGTGCCAGCAGCCAAGCGGGACCCTCCTACGAGCAGTACTTC.

The J gene is TRBJ2-3, the V gene TRBV5-4; TRBD2 aligns across 8 bases. The germline V gene encodes CDR1 SGHNT and CDR2 YYREEE (reference sequence). V lost 4 bases and J lost 1; bases outside the gene matches: 5. The CDR3 runs 15 residues. DNA for the CDR3: TGTGCCAGCAGCCTCGGGACTAGTCGCACAGATACGCAGTATTTT. This codes for CASSLGTSRTDTQYF.

The table lists this clonotype with many counts. The gene calls are TRBV10-3 and TRBJ2-1; D gene ambiguous. The germline gives CDR1 ENHRY, CDR2 SYGVKD. The CDR3 is 12 residues long. V lost 3 bases to trimming and J lost 4 bases, with 4 bases between them. In nucleotides, the CDR3 is TGTGCCATCAGTGACCCATACAATGAGCAGTTCTTC. Amino acids: CAISDPYNEQFF.

The CDR3 loop is CASSYGGGRGGTEAFF. CDR3 nucleotides: TGTGCCAGCAGTTATGGGGGTGGCAGGGGAGGCACTGAAGCTTTCTTT. This chain connects TRBV6-5 to TRBJ1-1; D is possibly TRBD1 (6 bases). The CDR3 runs 16 residues. Germline V gene data show CDR1 as MNHEY and CDR2 as SVGAGI. V was shortened by 3 bases and J by 4 bases, with 18 bases between the two germline ends.

A few counts support this clonotype. The V call is TRBV5-8, the J call TRBJ2-1; tentatively, D is TRBD1 (6 bases). The germline V gene encodes CDR1 SGHTS and CDR2 YDEGEE. The length of the CDR3 is 15 residues. The V end was cut by 5 bases, the J end by 0 bases, with 12 bases between. CDR3 sequence (DNA): TGTGCCAGCAGTCAGGGGATAGGCTCCTACAATGAGCAGTTCTTC. Protein: CASSQGIGSYNEQFF.

The table lists this clonotype with a few counts. This sequence joins TRBV28 and TRBJ2-5; 9 bases match TRBD1. The CDR3 is 14 amino acids. Per the germline V gene, CDR1 is MDHEN and CDR2 is SYDVKM. V was pared by 5 bases and J by 5 bases, with 6 bases of the junction left unmatched. The CDR3 bases are TGTGCCAGCAGTCCGGGACAGGGTCATGAGACCCAGTACTTC. This sequence encodes CASSPGQGHETQYF. Full variable domain (outside the CDR3, taken from reference TRBV28 and TRBJ2-5): DVKVTQSSRYLVKRTGEKVFLECVQDMDHENMFWYRQDPGLGLRLIYFSYDVKMKEKGDIPEGYSVSREKKERFSLILESASTNQTSMYLCASSPGQGHETQYFGPGTRLLVL.

V usage is TRBV27 and J usage is TRBJ1-4; D gene uncertain. CDR3 length equals 17 residues. Looked up from germline, CDR1 is MNHEY and CDR2 is SMNVEV (reference sequence). V was clipped by 4 bases and J by 2 bases, with 17 bases between them. The CDR3 coding sequence is TGTGCCAGCAGTTCGGACGGGCCCCGGGCGACTAATGAAAAACTGTTTTTT. Its protein is CASSSDGPRATNEKLFF. The full variable domain, rest sourced from reference TRBV27 and TRBJ1-4, is EAQVTQNPRYLITVTGKKLTVTCSQNMNHEYMSWYRQDPGLGLRQIYYSMNVEVTDKGDVPEGYKVSRKEKRNFPLILESPSPNQTSLYFCASSSDGPRATNEKLFFGSGTQLSVL.

In this sample, this clonotype turned up a few times. The gene calls are TRBV7-9 and TRBJ2-7; possible D gene TRBD2, 5 bases. Trimming took 6 bases from V and 3 from J, leaving 15 bases between them. Germline lookup yields CDR1 SEHNR and CDR2 FQNEAQ (reference sequence). The CDR3 is 14 amino acids. The CDR3: CASRTTGENYEQYF. The CDR3 DNA is TGTGCCAGCAGGACTACCGGGGAGAACTACGAGCAGTACTTC.

This clonotype was detected only a few times. Here the CDR3 DNA reads TGTGCCACCTCGGCCGCGACAGGGGGCCTCGGGGGCAATCAGCCCCAGCATTTT. It translates to CATSAATGGLGGNQPQHF. The rearrangement links TRBV24-1 to TRBJ1-5, with TRBD1 matching over 10 bases. The CDR3 spans 18 residues. V shed 9 bases and J 2 bases; nucleotides not matched to a gene: 15. Germline CDR1 KGHDR, CDR2 SFDVKD.

The V and J genes are TRBV20-1 and TRBJ2-1, with D possibly being TRBD2 (6 bases). Matching the DNA end better, TRBJ2-7 makes the J call doubtful. The CDR3 loop spans 17 amino acids. Germline lookup yields CDR1 DFQATT and CDR2 SNEGSKA (reference sequence). Here the CDR3 DNA reads TGCAGTGCTAGAGGGATCTCAGGGACTCACTCCTACAATGAGCAGTACTTC. This sequence encodes CSARGISGTHSYNEQYF.

This chain uses TRBV12-3 or TRBV12-4 with TRBJ1-1; TRBD1 aligns across 8 bases. The CDR3 length is 18 residues. Trimming cost V 6 bases and J 4 bases; bases outside gene matches: 19. CDR3 in DNA: TGTGCCAGCAGCCCTCATCTCGGACAGGGAGTATGGGGCACTGAAGCTTTCTTT. It encodes CASSPHLGQGVWGTEAFF.

This chain links TRBV20-1 with TRBJ1-2, with D maybe TRBD1 (6 bases). V lost 1 base to trimming and J lost 4 bases, with 10 bases between them. This CDR3 has 13 amino acids. The V gene's germline CDR1 is DFQATT and CDR2 SNEGSKA (reference sequence). CDR3 DNA sequence: TGCAGTGCTAGAGTGTTAGGGGGCTATGGCTACACCTTC. Its protein is CSARVLGGYGYTF.

This clonotype was recorded only once. The chain carries TRBV28 and TRBJ2-1; TRBD2 agrees at 9 bases. There are 14 residues in the CDR3. Germline V CDR1 and CDR2: MDHEN, SYDVKM. The J segment lost 6 bases and the V segment lost 4 bases, leaving 4 bases of the junction unmatched. The CDR3 is CASSSSGVLNEQFF. DNA for the CDR3: TGTGCCAGCAGTTCTAGCGGGGTTCTCAATGAGCAGTTCTTC.

The chain links TRBV11-2 to TRBJ2-1; D uncertain. Germline V lookup: CDR1 SGHAT, CDR2 FQNNGV. The CDR3 covers 13 residues. The V end was cut by 4 bases, the J end by 5 bases, with 9 bases between. The CDR3 loop reads CASSSSRNNEQFF. Here the CDR3 DNA reads TGTGCCAGCAGCTCATCAAGAAACAATGAGCAGTTCTTC.

This clonotype has only a few counts. The chain employs TRBV5-1 and TRBJ2-1; the D gene is possibly TRBD2 (6 bases). The CDR3 runs 17 residues. Germline CDR1 reads SGHRS; CDR2 reads YFSETQ. The V end lost 4 bases, the J end lost 7 bases, and 24 bases lay between the germline ends. In nucleotides, the CDR3 is TGCGCCAGCAGCCCGACAACCCTGGGGGGTCTCGGGAATGAGCAGTTCTTC. This gives the protein CASSPTTLGGLGNEQFF.

The V gene is TRBV5-1, the J gene TRBJ2-5; 8 bases fit TRBD1. The CDR3 has 14 amino acids. Trimming took 5 bases from V and 1 from J; bases not matched to a gene: 4. CDR1 is SGHRS and CDR2 is YFSETQ in the germline V gene. CDR3 protein: CASRGQGAQETQYF. CDR3 DNA: TGCGCCAGCAGAGGTCAGGGGGCCCAAGAGACCCAGTACTTC.

This clonotype was observed a few times. The V gene is TRBV10-2, the J gene TRBJ2-3; D possibly uses TRBD1 or TRBD2 (5 bases each). CDR3 size: 15 residues. Germline V gene sequence: CDR1 WSHSY, CDR2 SAAADI. The V and J ends lost 0 bases and 0 bases respectively, with 7 bases between them. In nucleotides, the CDR3 is TGCGCCAGCAGTGAGTCGGGGACCAGCACAGATACGCAGTATTTT. Translation gives CASSESGTSTDTQYF.

Only a few counts were recorded for this clonotype. The chain is built from TRBV5-1 and TRBJ1-2; no definite D call. The CDR3 has 16 residues. V was cut by 0 bases and J by 5 bases, with 17 bases left in between. Germline-derived CDR1 and CDR2 are SGHRS and YFSETQ. The CDR3 nucleotides read TGCGCCAGCAGCTTGGGGATTACTGGAAGAAATTATGGCTACACCTTC. It translates to CASSLGITGRNYGYTF.

This clonotype has at least ten counts. The V and J genes are TRBV7-2 and TRBJ2-7; 12 bases match TRBD2. The V and J ends lost 5 bases and 7 bases, in that order; junction bases with no gene match: 6. The CDR3 covers 14 residues. Germline V gene sequence: CDR1 SGHTA, CDR2 FQGNSA. In DNA, the CDR3 is TGTGCCAGCAGCACGCTAGCGGGAGGGCGTGAGCAGTACTTC. Its protein product is CASSTLAGGREQYF.

The chain has TRBV7-9 and TRBJ2-3, with 12 nucleotides matching TRBD1. CDR1 is SEHNR, CDR2 FQNEAQ, per germline (reference sequence). Losses at the gene ends were 5 bases for V and 5 bases for J; bases not matched to a gene: 5. The CDR3 is 15 residues long. This CDR3 reads CASSLGTGGLDTQYF. The CDR3, as DNA: TGTGCCAGCAGCCTTGGGACAGGGGGCCTAGATACGCAGTATTTT.

This clonotype was detected only a few times. The chain recombines TRBV5-1 with TRBJ2-7, with no clear D. Germline CDR1 SGHRS, CDR2 YFSETQ. V was shortened by 0 bases and J by 4 bases, with 14 bases between the two germline ends. This CDR3 contains 15 residues. Here the CDR3 reads CASSLGPQQTYEQYF. The CDR3 coding sequence is TGCGCCAGCAGCTTGGGACCGCAACAGACGTACGAGCAGTACTTC.

This clonotype came up a few times. This chain joins TRBV7-2 and TRBJ2-3; 7 bases fit TRBD2. The CDR3 runs to 18 residues. Germline-derived CDR1 and CDR2 are SGHTA and FQGNSA. With V trimmed by 2 bases and J by 2 bases, 13 bases remained unmatched. The CDR3 here is CASSLRKRGLKPTDTQYF. CDR3 nucleotide sequence: TGTGCCAGCAGCTTAAGAAAGCGGGGCCTTAAACCCACAGATACGCAGTATTTT.

There are many counts of this clonotype. The CDR3 region has the DNA TGTGCCAGCAGTCGTCTAGGAGGCTACACCTTC. It translates to CASSRLGGYTF. The J gene is TRBJ1-2, the V gene TRBV6-6; D ambiguous. There are 11 residues in the CDR3. The V end lost 5 bases, the J end lost 8 bases, and 9 bases lay between the germline ends. Looked up from germline, CDR1 is MNHNY and CDR2 is SVGAGI (reference sequence).

This chain links TRBV24-1 with TRBJ2-3, with D perhaps TRBD2 (6 bases). The length of the CDR3 is 15 residues. V was clipped by 1 base and J by 0 bases, with 7 bases between them. Germline V gene sequence: CDR1 KGHDR, CDR2 SFDVKD. CDR3 DNA sequence: TGTGCCACCAGTGATTTCGGGACTAGCACAGATACGCAGTATTTT. Its protein product is CATSDFGTSTDTQYF.

In its sample, this clonotype was seen a few times. V and J are TRBV20-1 and TRBJ2-4; the match to TRBD2 covers 12 bases. There are 18 residues in the CDR3. V lost 3 bases, J lost 4 bases, and 13 bases stayed unmatched. Germline lookup yields CDR1 DFQATT and CDR2 SNEGSKA (reference sequence). CDR3 in amino acids: CSASFPSGGAERKNIQYF. The CDR3 DNA sequence: TGCAGTGCTAGTTTTCCTAGCGGGGGGGCCGAGAGGAAAAACATTCAGTACTTC.

CDR3 in DNA: TGCAGTGCTAGATACACGGGAGGAGAGCAGTTCTTC. Protein: CSARYTGGEQFF. The rearrangement uses TRBV20-1 and TRBJ2-1; 7 bases line up with TRBD2. The trim removed 2 bases at V and 10 bases at J, leaving 5 bases unmatched. From germline, CDR1 is DFQATT and CDR2 SNEGSKA (reference sequence). CDR3 length equals 12 residues.

The sample holds a few counts of this clonotype. V usage is TRBV28 and J usage is TRBJ2-5, with D perhaps TRBD2 (6 bases). The length of the CDR3 is 15 residues. V was clipped by 1 base and J by 1 base, with 10 bases between them. Germline V gene sequence: CDR1 MDHEN, CDR2 SYDVKM. The CDR3: CASSLLAEAQETQYF. Written as DNA, the CDR3 is TGTGCCAGCAGTTTATTAGCGGAGGCCCAAGAGACCCAGTACTTC.

As to this clonotype: Its ends do not fully match the called genes, so a read error is possible. The CDR3 here is CASRGNRGLNAEAFF. CDR3 in DNA: TGTGCCAGCAGGGGGAACAGGGGCCTGAACGCTGAAGCTTTCTTT. This sequence joins TRBV12-3 or TRBV12-4 and TRBJ1-1, with 7 nucleotides matching TRBD1. This CDR3 spans 15 amino acids.

This clonotype has more than one count but fewer than ten. The chain combines TRBV29-1 with TRBJ2-5; TRBD1 matches at 10 bases. Per the germline V gene, CDR1 is SQVTM and CDR2 is ANQGSEA. V lost 5 bases to trimming and J lost 5 bases; unmatched junction nucleotides: 8. The CDR3 runs 14 residues. The CDR3 nucleotides read TGCAGCGTTCACGACAGGGGGCGGCGGGAGACCCAGTACTTC. Protein product: CSVHDRGRRETQYF.